The 21 T cell receptor beta chains below were found in one sample sequenced in a study of somatic mutations in cytotoxic T cells in rheumatoid arthritis. Clones were sequenced by immunoSEQ multiplex PCR, and TCRdb holds only the in-frame ones, with some missing. The sample contains fewer than 6,000 clones, around 84% of which appear only once. Sequenced: CD8+ T cells sorted from blood. These receptors were collected from an adult with rheumatoid arthritis.

This clone was seen once. The chain couples TRBV28 to TRBJ1-2; unclear D gene. The CDR3 consists of 16 residues. The V gene lost 3 bases and the J gene lost 0 bases, with 14 bases spanning the gap. Per the germline V gene, CDR1 is MDHEN and CDR2 is SYDVKM. Written as DNA, the CDR3 is TGTGCCAGCAGTTTTTTCCGGTCAGGCCCTAACTATGGCTACACCTTC. This encodes CASSFFRSGPNYGYTF.

The rearrangement uses TRBV6-1 and TRBJ2-1, with D possibly being TRBD1 or TRBD2 (6 bases each). CDR1 and CDR2 from the germline V gene are MNHNS and SASEGT. Trimming removed 4 bases at V and 2 bases at J, with 15 bases between. CDR3 length: 16 amino acids. For the CDR3, the DNA is TGTGCCAGCAGTGGCTACAGGGAGGCCGCCTACAATGAGCAGTTCTTC. Its protein product is CASSGYREAAYNEQFF.

The chain has TRBV5-1 and TRBJ2-1; 7 bases line up with TRBD2. Germline V gives CDR1 SGHRS, CDR2 YFSETQ. With 3 bases clipped from V and 10 bases from J, the junction kept 7 bases outside the gene matches. The CDR3 is 13 residues long. DNA of the CDR3: TGCGCCAGCAGCTATGCCCCGGGAGGCGAGCAGTTCTTC. Encoded protein: CASSYAPGGEQFF.

V is TRBV27 and J is TRBJ2-1, with D uncertain. CDR1 and CDR2 (germline): MNHEY, SMNVEV (reference sequence). V lost 3 bases and J 3 bases, leaving 3 bases between the germline ends. The CDR3 contains 12 residues. The CDR3 spells CASSFGYNEQFF. As DNA, the CDR3 is TGTGCCAGCAGTTTTGGCTACAATGAGCAGTTCTTC.

This clone was seen more than once but under ten times. This chain joins TRBV4-1 and TRBJ1-6; no firm D call. The length of the CDR3 is 14 residues. CDR1 MGHRA and CDR2 YSYEKL come from the germline V gene. V was cut by 2 bases and J by 6 bases, with 8 bases left in between. Here the CDR3 reads CASSQLGSNSPLHF. The CDR3 nucleotides read TGCGCCAGCAGCCAACTGGGATCTAATTCACCCCTCCACTTT.

The chain links TRBV6-4 to TRBJ1-1; D remains unclear. V gave up 0 bases and J gave up 1 base, with 3 bases separating them. Germline CDR1 and CDR2: MRHNA and SNTAGT. The CDR3 spans 13 residues. In DNA form, the CDR3 reads TGTGCCAGCAGTGACTCGGAGAACACTGAAGCTTTCTTT. Translated: CASSDSENTEAFF.

The rearrangement links TRBV12-1 to TRBJ2-3; the DNA was not used to check the table's D call, TRBD2. TRBV12-1 is a pseudogene segment. The CDR3 covers 14 residues. The chain's CDR3 is CASSLAEFTDTQYF. The CDR3 bases are TGTGCCAGCTCACTAGCGGAGTTCACAGATACGCAGTATTTT.

Notes on this clone: The junction departs from germline at one end; a sequencing error may be responsible. The chain carries TRBV4-1 and TRBJ2-3; D is perhaps TRBD1 or TRBD2 (6 bases each). Germline lookup yields CDR1 MGHRA and CDR2 YSYEKL. The CDR3 runs to 15 residues. This chain's CDR3 is CASSQVPGGTDTQYF. In nucleotides, the CDR3 is TGCGCCAGCAGCCAAGTCCCCGGGGGCACGGATACGCAGTATTTT.

The chain couples TRBV7-9 to TRBJ2-3; either TRBD1 or TRBD2 may fit D (6 bases each). V lost 5 bases to trimming and J lost 4 bases, with 16 bases between them. Per germline, CDR1 SEHNR and CDR2 FQNEAQ (reference sequence). This CDR3 spans 15 amino acids. Here the CDR3 reads CASSRTSGGPDTQYF. The CDR3 DNA reads as TGTGCCAGCAGCCGCACTTCCGGGGGCCCAGATACGCAGTATTTT. The full variable domain, its missing parts supplied by reference TRBV7-9 and TRBJ2-3, is DTGVSQNPRHKITKRGQNVTFRCDPISEHNRLYWYRQTLGQGPEFLTYFQNEAQLEKSRLLSDRFSAERPKGSFSTLEIQRTEQGDSAMYLCASSRTSGGPDTQYFGPGTRLTVL.

The V call is TRBV9, the J call TRBJ2-5, with TRBD2 matching over 14 bases. V lost 0 bases and J lost 5; bases outside the gene matches: 0. This CDR3 has 15 amino acids. Germline-derived CDR1 and CDR2 are SGDLS and YYNGEE. Here the CDR3 reads CASSVGLAGGETQYF. In DNA form, the CDR3 reads TGTGCCAGCAGCGTAGGACTAGCGGGAGGGGAGACCCAGTACTTC.

This clone appeared once. V and J are TRBV6-1 and TRBJ2-6; D perhaps matches TRBD2 (6 bases). This CDR3 is 16 amino acids long. Germline V gene lookup returns CDR1 MNHNS and CDR2 SASEGT. Deletions cut 2 bases from V and 4 bases from J, with 12 bases between. The CDR3 sequence: CASSEFGGSGANVLTF. For the CDR3, the DNA is TGTGCCAGCAGTGAATTTGGAGGGAGCGGGGCCAACGTCCTGACTTTC.

This clone was found once. The chain links TRBV28 to TRBJ2-3; unclear D gene. The V gene's germline CDR1 is MDHEN and CDR2 SYDVKM. The CDR3 runs to 15 residues. Between the trimmed V and J ends, which lost 6 bases and 1 base, there was a span of 14 bases. The CDR3 DNA reads TGTGCCAGCAGGTCATACATTTTAGGCACAGATACGCAGTATTTT. This translates into CASRSYILGTDTQYF.

The chain's CDR3 is CASSQGTEFNYGYTF. CDR3 DNA sequence: TGTGCCAGCAGCCAAGGGACAGAGTTTAACTATGGCTACACCTTC. This chain links TRBV7-9 with TRBJ1-2, with 7 bases fitting TRBD1. Germline V lookup: CDR1 SEHNR, CDR2 FQNEAQ (reference sequence). The CDR3 totals 15 residues. After removal of 5 bases from V and 1 base from J, the junction contained 7 bases not matched to a gene.

The chain is built from TRBV4-3 and TRBJ1-4; 9 bases map to TRBD1. There are 18 residues in the CDR3. Germline lookup yields CDR1 LGHNA and CDR2 YSLEER. V trimming: 4 bases; J trimming: 11 bases; junction bases outside the gene matches: 20. The CDR3 nucleotides read TGCGCCAGCAGCCCTTCCACAACCGGGACAGGGAGTAGATGGAAACTGTTTTTT. This sequence encodes CASSPSTTGTGSRWKLFF.

The chain has TRBV19 and TRBJ2-3; D tentatively fits TRBD1 or TRBD2 (5 bases each). V dropped 0 bases and J dropped 6 bases, with 34 bases sitting between them. Germline CDR1 is LNHDA and CDR2 is SQIVND (reference sequence). The CDR3 contains 22 residues. The chain's CDR3 is CASSIDFSPWTETGASTDTQYF. The CDR3 DNA reads as TGTGCCAGTAGTATAGATTTTTCTCCCTGGACTGAAACTGGGGCGTCCACGGATACGCAGTATTTT.

The V and J genes are TRBV10-1 and TRBJ2-3; D uncertain. CDR3 length: 14 amino acids. V lost 5 bases, J lost 0 bases, and 9 bases lay in between. The germline V gene encodes CDR1 WNHNN and CDR2 SYGVQD (reference sequence). The DNA of the CDR3 is TGCGCCAGCAGTCTGTATGGGAGCACAGATACGCAGTATTTT. Its translation is CASSLYGSTDTQYF.

This chain links TRBV19 with TRBJ2-1, with D possibly being TRBD2 (5 bases). The CDR3 runs to 15 residues. Germline V gene sequence: CDR1 LNHDA, CDR2 SQIVND (reference sequence). The V end was cut by 3 bases, the J end by 0 bases, with 9 bases between. In nucleotides, the CDR3 is TGTGCCAGTAGTATGGCGGGTAGCTCCTACAATGAGCAGTTCTTC. This translates into CASSMAGSSYNEQFF.

The rearrangement links TRBV16 to TRBJ1-5; D unclear. V lost 1 base to trimming and J lost 2 bases, with 9 bases between them. Germline assignment: CDR1 KGHSY and CDR2 FQNENV. The CDR3 spans 15 residues. CDR3 coding DNA: TGTGCCAGCAGCCAATGGTGGCAGGGCAATCAGCCCCAGCATTTT. Its protein is CASSQWWQGNQPQHF. Drawing the rest from reference TRBV16 and TRBJ1-5, the complete variable domain is GEEVAQTPKHLVRGEGQKAKLYCAPIKGHSYVFWYQQVLKNEFKFLISFQNENVFDETGMPKERFSAKCLPNSPCSLEIQATKLEDSAVYFCASSQWWQGNQPQHFGDGTRLSIL.

The CDR3, as DNA: TGTGCCAGCAGTCTAGCGGGAGGCTCCGCCTACGAGCAGTACTTC. It translates to CASSLAGGSAYEQYF. The chain uses TRBV6-6 and TRBJ2-7; TRBD2 aligns across 11 bases. V lost 5 bases to trimming and J lost 2 bases; unmatched junction nucleotides: 5. The CDR3 runs to 15 residues. Germline V gene sequence: CDR1 MNHNY, CDR2 SVGAGI (reference sequence).

The V and J genes are TRBV14 and TRBJ2-1; D is possibly TRBD2 (7 bases). Trimming removed 5 bases at V and 8 bases at J, with 25 bases between. The CDR3 runs 17 residues. The V gene's germline CDR1 is SGHDN and CDR2 FVKESK. The CDR3 DNA sequence: TGTGCCAGCAGCTATTGGACGGGGGGCGTTAGAAATGATGAGCAGTTCTTC. Protein sequence: CASSYWTGGVRNDEQFF.

This chain joins TRBV6-1 and TRBJ2-5, with D possibly being TRBD1 (6 bases). V lost 7 bases and J lost 4, with 19 bases in between. Germline V CDR1 and CDR2: MNHNS, SASEGT. There are 15 residues in the CDR3. CDR3 in DNA: TGTGCCAGCATCATTAGGGGGATTCCATCAGAGACCCAGTACTTC. It translates to CASIIRGIPSETQYF.